These T cell receptor beta chains were read from a single sample in a study of cytotoxic CD8 clonotypes in ibrutinib-treated CLL. Measured with immunoSEQ multiplex PCR; TCRdb has only the in-frame clones, and not every one. Here the sample spans 70,000 to 80,000 clones, around 82% being singletons. The material was PBMCs, obtained at disease progression, from a patient treated with ibrutinib. The receptors stem from a human donor with chronic lymphocytic leukemia. Each CDR3 is given with its conserved first and last residue. A D gene is named only where the DNA matches it firmly. The listing skips clone size in some rows; elsewhere it reads once, few, many or a size class.

abundance	v_gene	j_gene	d_gene	len	CDR3nt	CDR3aa
NA	TRBV5-1	TRBJ2-7	NA	13	TGCGCCAGCAGTCCCAGCGGAAACTACGAGCAGTACTTC	CASSPSGNYEQYF
NA	TRBV5-1	TRBJ2-7	TRBD1	14	TGCGCCAGCTCCAGGGGGGACAGGGTGGGAGAGCAGTACTTC	CASSRGDRVGEQYF
NA	TRBV4-1	TRBJ1-4	NA	18	TGCGCCAGCAGCCAAGTGGGGAGGACCACATCCTCAAATGAAAAACTGTTTTTT	CASSQVGRTTSSNEKLFF
NA	TRBV6-1	TRBJ1-2	TRBD1	13	TGTGCCAGCACCCGGGACAGGGGCTATGGCTACACCTTC	CASTRDRGYGYTF
NA	TRBV25-1	TRBJ1-2	NA	15	TGTGCCAGCAGTGATAGGACCTACCCCCGTTATGGCTACACCTTC	CASSDRTYPRYGYTF
NA	TRBV11-2	TRBJ2-7	NA	16	TGTGCCAGCAGCTCTCCCGGGCGACGTAACTCCTACGAGCAGTACTTC	CASSSPGRRNSYEQYF
NA	TRBV5-6	TRBJ1-3	NA	15	TGTGCCAGCAGCCCGGACCGAATCTCTGGAAACACCATATATTTT	CASSPDRISGNTIYF
NA	TRBV9	TRBJ2-3	NA	12	TGTGCCAGCAGCGCCTCCACAGATACGCAGTATTTT	CASSASTDTQYF
NA	TRBV5-4	TRBJ2-7	NA	11	TGTGCCAGCAGCTGGGACAACGAGCAGTACTTC	CASSWDNEQYF
NA	TRBV28	TRBJ1-2	TRBD1	14	TGTGCCAGCAGTTTAAGACGGGACAGTTCAGGCTACACCTTC	CASSLRRDSSGYTF
NA	TRBV30	TRBJ1-5	NA	11	TGTGCCTGGAGTGTGGGGGGCCACCAGCATTTT	CAWSVGGHQHF
NA	TRBV19	TRBJ1-5	NA	14	TGTGCCAGTAGTATTATTAGGGACAATCAGCCCCAGCATTTT	CASSIIRDNQPQHF
NA	TRBV7-2	TRBJ2-1	NA	15	TGTGCCAGCAGTCCGCAGGGTTACACCTACAATGAGCAGTTCTTC	CASSPQGYTYNEQFF
NA	TRBV7-2	TRBJ2-1	TRBD1	14	TGTGCCAGCAGCAAGGACAGGGCCAACAATGAGCAGTTCTTC	CASSKDRANNEQFF
NA	TRBV6-6	TRBJ1-2	TRBD1	15	TGTGCCAGCAGACCCCTGGGACAGGGGAACAGGGGCTACACCTTC	CASRPLGQGNRGYTF
NA	TRBV5-1	TRBJ2-7	NA	14	TGCGCCAGCGGAGACAGCCGAGGAGCTTACGAGCAGTACTTC	CASGDSRGAYEQYF
NA	TRBV2	TRBJ1-4	TRBD1	15	TGTGCCAGCAGTGAGGTGGGACAGACCGATGAAAAACTGTTTTTT	CASSEVGQTDEKLFF
NA	TRBV9	TRBJ2-7	TRBD1	14	TGTGCCAGCAGCGTAGGGCGACAGGGGGACGAGCAGTACTTC	CASSVGRQGDEQYF
NA	TRBV5-1	TRBJ1-1	TRBD1	14	TGCGCCAGCAGCACCCGGACAGGGGGCACTGAAGCTTTCTTT	CASSTRTGGTEAFF
few	TRBV28	TRBJ1-5	NA	12	TGTGCCAGCAGTTTCACCCATCAGCCCCAGCATTTT	CASSFTHQPQHF
NA	TRBV27	TRBJ1-6	TRBD1	16	TGTGCCAGCAGTTTATCTCCGACAGGGGGCCGTTCACCCCTCCACTTT	CASSLSPTGGRSPLHF
NA	TRBV5-5	TRBJ1-3	TRBD1	16	TGTGCCAGCAGCTTGGGTTTGGACAGGACTGGAAACACCATATATTTT	CASSLGLDRTGNTIYF
NA	TRBV27	TRBJ2-7	NA	18	TGTGCCAGCAGTTTATCCCGCCCTGGGGCAGGATACTACTACGAGCAGTACTTC	CASSLSRPGAGYYYEQYF
NA	TRBV7-9	TRBJ2-3	NA	11	TGTGCCAGCAGCTTCACAGATACGCAGTATTTT	CASSFTDTQYF
NA	TRBV5-1	TRBJ2-5	NA	14	TGCGCCAGCAGCTTTGGACAGTTCCAAGAGACCCAGTACTTC	CASSFGQFQETQYF
once	TRBV7-9	TRBJ2-5	NA	14	TGTGCCAGCAGCCAAGATTACGTGGGAGAGACCCAGTACTTC	CASSQDYVGETQYF
NA	TRBV5-1	TRBJ2-7	NA	15	TGCGCCAGCAGGGGGCATCAGGCCAATCCCTACGAGCAGTACTTC	CASRGHQANPYEQYF
NA	TRBV5-6	TRBJ2-2	NA	14	TGTGCCAGCAGCGGTAACAGGGATACCGGGGAGCTGTTTTTT	CASSGNRDTGELFF
NA	TRBV10-3	TRBJ2-3	TRBD1	15	TGTGCCATCACCGAGGACAGGGGAGGGGCAGATACGCAGTATTTT	CAITEDRGGADTQYF
NA	TRBV19	TRBJ1-5	NA	16	TGTGCCAGTAGTCCCCACAGTCCCTCCGGCAATCAGCCCCAGCATTTT	CASSPHSPSGNQPQHF
NA	TRBV19	TRBJ2-7	TRBD1	15	TGTGCCAGTAGTATCTATCCAGGGGGCAACTACGAGCAGTACTTC	CASSIYPGGNYEQYF
NA	TRBV6-4	TRBJ2-7	NA	9	TGTGCCAGCTGGGTAGGGCAGTACTTC	CASWVGQYF
NA	TRBV6-5	TRBJ2-3	NA	14	TGTGCCAGCAGACCCCCGGGACCGACAGATACGCAGTATTTT	CASRPPGPTDTQYF
NA	TRBV28	TRBJ2-4	TRBD1	16	TGTGCCAGCACTGGACAGGGGTTGATGGCCAAAAACATTCAGTACTTC	CASTGQGLMAKNIQYF
NA	TRBV5-6	TRBJ2-5	TRBD2	14	TGTGCCAGCAGCCCGACTAGCACGGGGGGGACCCAGTACTTC	CASSPTSTGGTQYF
NA	TRBV19	TRBJ2-7	NA	12	TGTGCCAGTAAAGGGCCAGCCATCGAGCAGTACTTC	CASKGPAIEQYF
NA	TRBV6-1	TRBJ1-4	NA	15	TGTGCCAGCAGTGAAGGCCCAGCGGTACATGAAAAACTGTTTTTT	CASSEGPAVHEKLFF
NA	TRBV6-4	TRBJ2-2	TRBD2	15	TGTGCCAGCAGCTCTAGCGGGACGAACACCGGGGAGCTGTTTTTT	CASSSSGTNTGELFF
NA	TRBV18	TRBJ1-1	NA	14	TGTGCCAGCTTACCGGGACACTCGAACACTGAAGCTTTCTTT	CASLPGHSNTEAFF